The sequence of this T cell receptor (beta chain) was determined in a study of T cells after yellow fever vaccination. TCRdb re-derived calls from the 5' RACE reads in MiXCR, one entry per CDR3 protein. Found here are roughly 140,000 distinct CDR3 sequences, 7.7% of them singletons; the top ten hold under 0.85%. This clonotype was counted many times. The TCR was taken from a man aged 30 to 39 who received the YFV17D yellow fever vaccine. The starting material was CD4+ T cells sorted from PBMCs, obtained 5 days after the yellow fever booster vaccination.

This CDR3 reads CASSPQGYEQFF. The CDR3 bases are TGTGCCAGCAGTCCGCAGGGGTATGAGCAGTTCTTC. V gene TRBV27 combines with J gene TRBJ2-1; a weak D match, TRBD1 (6 bases). V lost 5 bases and J lost 8, with 10 bases in between. CDR3 size: 12 residues. Per germline, CDR1 MNHEY and CDR2 SMNVEV (reference sequence).